Shown below are 4 T cell receptor beta chains from a single sample sequenced in a study of shared clonotypes between healthy human individuals. Sequencing was performed with immunoSEQ multiplex PCR; in TCRdb, only in-frame clones are kept and a portion is missing. The sample has some 1,600,000 clones, approximately 98% seen once; the top ten hold roughly 0.45%. The sample consisted of naive CD4+ T cells sorted from blood. The subset was: CD45RA+ positively selected. All receptors come from a man aged 30-40 years in good health.

The DNA for the CDR3 is TGTGCCAGCAGGACAGGGGGCGGGGATGGCTACACCTTC. Residues: CASRTGGGDGYTF. The chain recombines TRBV6-5 with TRBJ1-2, with 10 positions matching TRBD1. The trim removed 6 bases at V and 6 bases at J, leaving 4 bases unmatched. This CDR3 has 13 amino acids. Germline CDR1 reads MNHEY; CDR2 reads SVGAGI.

V gene TRBV4-3 combines with J gene TRBJ2-7, with a weak D call TRBD1 (5 bases). In germline, CDR1 is LGHNA, CDR2 YSLEER. V dropped 0 bases and J dropped 6 bases, with 12 bases sitting between them. CDR3 length equals 14 residues. This CDR3 reads CASSQDKGQGEQYF. The CDR3 DNA reads as TGCGCCAGCAGCCAAGATAAGGGGCAGGGCGAGCAGTACTTC.

In DNA, the CDR3 is TGTGCCAGCAGCGCCCTGACAGGGGGCGAGGGATATAGCAATCAGCCCCAGCATTTT. Translating it yields CASSALTGGEGYSNQPQHF. This sequence joins TRBV5-6 and TRBJ1-5, with 10 bases matching TRBD1. The V gene's germline CDR1 is SGHDT and CDR2 YYEEEE. Trimming at V came to 4 bases and at J to 0 bases, leaving 13 bases not matched to a gene. This CDR3 region has 19 residues.

The rearrangement uses TRBV10-2 and TRBJ1-5; TRBD1 might be the D (6 bases). Trimming removed 4 bases from V and 4 bases from J, with 17 bases in between. Per germline, CDR1 WSHSY and CDR2 SAAADI. The CDR3 covers 16 residues. The CDR3 nucleotides read TGCGCCAGCAGTGCCCAGGACGTGGGGACAAATCAGCCCCAGCATTTT. Protein: CASSAQDVGTNQPQHF.